Given below is one TCR beta chain in context. The antigen it binds to is not known. No base-level quality is on record; no much larger clone is a single base apart. Collaborating institutions collected whole blood in K2EDTA tubes following their own protocols. For TCRbeta analysis, collaborators shipped samples in one of three forms: frozen whole blood, isolated PBMCs, or DNA extracted from either of those sample types. The data originate from a study of blood T cell repertoires in COVID-19 (dated by TCRdb to the early 2020s). Concerning the study at large: Samples covering the acute and convalescent phases of COVID-19 were provided by collaborators in the United States, Italy and Spain. A de-identified subject ID, COVID-19 status, age in years and sex were almost always included in the sample metadata. Where HLA class I and class II types were available, the types were taken from metadata supplied by the sample provider, not from assay-based typing. Samples came from the ongoing ImmuneRACE study (first 160 participants) plus 1,254 subjects from 6 global collaborators. The repertoires were made available in a free public database intended to serve as a resource for research on the immune response to SARS-CoV-2. The prospective study material was composed of cDNA or gDNA derived from T cells, B-cell-depleted T cells, or PBMCs. The dataset comprised deeply sampled blood TCRbeta repertoires from subjects exposed to, actively infected with, or recovered from COVID-19.

What the research found in general, with its limitations: How much clinical and demographic metadata was included differed by source and by participant, and the metadata was provided uncurated.

The immunoSEQ Assay, a bias-controlled multiplex PCR, was used to amplify TCRbeta CDR3 regions from genomic DNA. In the authors' own workflow: The number of nucleated cells in each sample was estimated from the amplification of reference gene primers within the assay. To quantify the absolute abundance of each unique TCRbeta CDR3 rearrangement, sequence reads were collapsed and filtered. For each sample, productive Simpson clonality was calculated as the square root of Simpson's diversity index across productive rearrangements. TCRdb limited this immuneACCESS table to in-frame rearrangements with V and J called. A share of clones is missing; checked studies link under half to unresolved V genes, and the rest is unexplained. V and J calls and clone size are copied from that table; D and trimming were computed from the DNA. A total of around 110,000 clones appear in this sample, over 65% of them only once. 4% to 5% of the sample lies in the top ten.

V is clipped by 3 bases and J by 6 bases, and the sequence between their germline boundaries is 12 bases long. Taken from cysteine to phenylalanine, the CDR3 has 15 residues. CDR3 DNA only is kept here, 45 bases in frame from base 1. The germline V gene (reference sequence) sets CDR1 to LNHDA and CDR2 to SQIVND. The sequence links TRBV19 to TRBJ1-6; the best D guess is TRBD1, with 5 bases matching. The clonotype was recovered from a woman between 70 and 85 years old with acute or convalescent COVID-19. The sequenced material came from peripheral blood. The CDR3 loop reads CASSIGGRGNSPLHF. The DNA sequence is given as TGTGCCAGTAGTATCGGGGGTAGGGGTAATTCACCCCTCCACTTT.